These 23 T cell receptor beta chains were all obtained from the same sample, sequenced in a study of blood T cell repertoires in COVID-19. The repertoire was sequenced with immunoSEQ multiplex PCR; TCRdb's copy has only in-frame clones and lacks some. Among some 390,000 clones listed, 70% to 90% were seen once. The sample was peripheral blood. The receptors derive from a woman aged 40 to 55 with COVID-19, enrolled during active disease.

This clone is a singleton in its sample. CDR3 in DNA: TGTGCCAGCAGCGATTCCGGGACAGGGGTAATAGATACGCAGTATTTT. This encodes CASSDSGTGVIDTQYF. The rearrangement uses TRBV5-6 and TRBJ2-3; 10 positions match TRBD1. V was clipped by 4 bases and J by 5 bases; unmatched bases: 10. The V gene's germline CDR1 is SGHDT and CDR2 YYEEEE. The CDR3 loop spans 16 amino acids.

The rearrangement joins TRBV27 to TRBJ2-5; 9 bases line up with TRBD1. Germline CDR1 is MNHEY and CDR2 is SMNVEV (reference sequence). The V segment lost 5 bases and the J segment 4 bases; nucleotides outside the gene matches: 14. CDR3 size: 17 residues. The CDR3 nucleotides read TGTGCCAGCAGTCCGCCTCCTTTTACAGGGGGCCCAGAGACCCAGTACTTC. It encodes CASSPPPFTGGPETQYF.

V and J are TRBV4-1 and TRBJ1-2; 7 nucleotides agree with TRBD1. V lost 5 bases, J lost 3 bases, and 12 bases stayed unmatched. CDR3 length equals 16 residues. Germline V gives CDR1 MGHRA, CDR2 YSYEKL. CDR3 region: CASSYVPNTGDYGYTF. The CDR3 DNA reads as TGCGCCAGCAGCTACGTGCCTAACACAGGGGACTATGGCTACACCTTC.

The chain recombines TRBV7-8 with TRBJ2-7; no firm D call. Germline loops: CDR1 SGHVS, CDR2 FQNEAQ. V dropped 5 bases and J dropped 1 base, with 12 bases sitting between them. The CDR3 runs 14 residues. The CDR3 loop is CASSHLRGSYEQYF. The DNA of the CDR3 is TGTGCCAGCAGCCACCTCCGCGGATCCTACGAGCAGTACTTC.

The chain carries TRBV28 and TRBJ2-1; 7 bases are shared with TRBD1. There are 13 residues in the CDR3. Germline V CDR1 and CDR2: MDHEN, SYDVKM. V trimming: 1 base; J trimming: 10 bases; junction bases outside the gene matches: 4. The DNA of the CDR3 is TGTGCCAGCAGTTTATACGGCAGGGGGGAGCAGTTCTTC. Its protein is CASSLYGRGEQFF.

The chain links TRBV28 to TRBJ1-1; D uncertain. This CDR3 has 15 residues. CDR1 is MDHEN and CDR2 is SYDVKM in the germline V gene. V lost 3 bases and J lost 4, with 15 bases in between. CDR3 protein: CASSFNVRVGTEAFF. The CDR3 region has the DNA TGTGCCAGCAGTTTTAATGTGCGGGTTGGCACTGAAGCTTTCTTT.

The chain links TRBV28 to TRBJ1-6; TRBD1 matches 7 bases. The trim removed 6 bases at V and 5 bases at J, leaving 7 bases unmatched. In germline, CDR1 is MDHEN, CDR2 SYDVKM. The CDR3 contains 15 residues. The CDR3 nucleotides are TGTGCCAGCAGCCCCGGACAGGCGAATAATTCACCCCTCCACTTT. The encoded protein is CASSPGQANNSPLHF.

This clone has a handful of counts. The CDR3 loop reads CATGLSSGNTIYF. CDR3 coding DNA: TGTGCCACAGGGTTGAGTTCTGGAAACACCATATATTTT. The J gene is TRBJ1-3, the V gene TRBV6-6; a possible D gene is TRBD1 (5 bases). The CDR3 extends over 13 amino acids. Germline lookup yields CDR1 MNHNY and CDR2 SVGAGI (reference sequence). The V and J ends lost 10 bases and 1 base respectively, with 11 bases between them.

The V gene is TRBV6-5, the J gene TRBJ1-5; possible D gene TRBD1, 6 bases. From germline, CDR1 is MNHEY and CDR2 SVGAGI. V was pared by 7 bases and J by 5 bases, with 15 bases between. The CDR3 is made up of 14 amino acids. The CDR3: CASNREFGYQPQHF. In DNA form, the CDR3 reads TGTGCCAGCAACAGGGAATTTGGGTATCAGCCCCAGCATTTT.

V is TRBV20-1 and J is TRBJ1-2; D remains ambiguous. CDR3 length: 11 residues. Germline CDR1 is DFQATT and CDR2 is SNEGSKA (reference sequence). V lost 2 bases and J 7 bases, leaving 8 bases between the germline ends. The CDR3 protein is CSARLRPGYTF. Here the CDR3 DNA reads TGCAGTGCTAGACTGAGGCCTGGCTACACCTTC.

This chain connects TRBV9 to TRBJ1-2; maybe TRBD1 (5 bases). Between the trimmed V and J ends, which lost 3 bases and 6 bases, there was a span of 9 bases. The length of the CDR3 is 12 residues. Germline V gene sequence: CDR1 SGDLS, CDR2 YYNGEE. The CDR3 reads CASSAAGNGYTF. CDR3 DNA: TGTGCCAGCAGCGCAGCAGGGAATGGCTACACCTTC. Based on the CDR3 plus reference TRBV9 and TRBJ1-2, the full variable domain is DSGVTQTPKHLITATGQRVTLRCSPRSGDLSVYWYQQSLDQGLQFLIQYYNGEERAKGNILERFSAQQFPDLHSELNLSSLELGDSALYFCASSAAGNGYTFGSGTRLTVV.

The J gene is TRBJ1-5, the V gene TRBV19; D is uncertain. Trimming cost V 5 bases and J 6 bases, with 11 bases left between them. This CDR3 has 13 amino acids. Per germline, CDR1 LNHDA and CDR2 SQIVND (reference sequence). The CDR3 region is CASSHTAAQPQHF. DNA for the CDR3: TGTGCCAGTAGTCATACAGCTGCTCAGCCCCAGCATTTT.

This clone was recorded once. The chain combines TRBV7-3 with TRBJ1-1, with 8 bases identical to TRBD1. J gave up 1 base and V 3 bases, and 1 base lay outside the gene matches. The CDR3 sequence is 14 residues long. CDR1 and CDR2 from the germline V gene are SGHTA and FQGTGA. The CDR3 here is CASSFDRGNTEAFF. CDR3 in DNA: TGTGCCAGCAGCTTCGACAGGGGGAACACTGAAGCTTTCTTT.

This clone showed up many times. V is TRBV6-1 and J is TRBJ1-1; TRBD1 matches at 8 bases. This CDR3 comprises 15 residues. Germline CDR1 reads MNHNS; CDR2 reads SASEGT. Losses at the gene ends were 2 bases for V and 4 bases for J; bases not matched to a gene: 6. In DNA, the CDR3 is TGTGCCAGCAGTGAAATCGCCGACAGGGGCACTGAAGCTTTCTTT. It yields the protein CASSEIADRGTEAFF.

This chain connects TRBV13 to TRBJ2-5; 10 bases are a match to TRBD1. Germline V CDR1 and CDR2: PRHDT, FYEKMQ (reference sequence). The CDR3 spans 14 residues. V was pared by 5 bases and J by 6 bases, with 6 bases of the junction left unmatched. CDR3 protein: CASSTRQGAKTQYF. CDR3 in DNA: TGTGCCAGCAGCACCCGACAGGGGGCTAAGACCCAGTACTTC. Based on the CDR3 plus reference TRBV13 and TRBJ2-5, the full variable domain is AAGVIQSPRHLIKEKRETATLKCYPIPRHDTVYWYQQGPGQDPQFLISFYEKMQSDKGSIPDRFSAQQFSDYHSELNMSSLELGDSALYFCASSTRQGAKTQYFGPGTRLLVL.

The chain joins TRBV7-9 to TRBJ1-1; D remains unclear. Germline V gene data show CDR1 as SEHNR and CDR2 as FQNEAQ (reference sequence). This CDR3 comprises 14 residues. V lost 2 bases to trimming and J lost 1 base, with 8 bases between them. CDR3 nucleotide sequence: TGTGCCAGCAGCTTAAAGTCAGGGAACACTGAAGCTTTCTTT. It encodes CASSLKSGNTEAFF.

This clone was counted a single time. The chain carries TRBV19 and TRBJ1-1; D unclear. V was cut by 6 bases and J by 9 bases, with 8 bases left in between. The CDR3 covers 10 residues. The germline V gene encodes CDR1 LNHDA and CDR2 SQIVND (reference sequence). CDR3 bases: TGTGCCAGTAGGGGCCGGAAAGCTTTCTTT. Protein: CASRGRKAFF.

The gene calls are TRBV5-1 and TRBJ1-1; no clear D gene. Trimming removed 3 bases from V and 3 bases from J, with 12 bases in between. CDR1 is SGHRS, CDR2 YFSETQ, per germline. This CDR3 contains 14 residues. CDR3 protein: CASSYGRADTEAFF. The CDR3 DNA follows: TGCGCCAGCAGCTACGGCCGTGCGGACACTGAAGCTTTCTTT.

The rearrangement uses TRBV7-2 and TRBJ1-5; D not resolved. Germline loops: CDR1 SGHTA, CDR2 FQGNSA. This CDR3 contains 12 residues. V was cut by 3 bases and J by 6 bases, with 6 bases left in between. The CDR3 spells CASSFEGQPQHF. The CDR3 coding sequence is TGTGCCAGCAGCTTTGAGGGTCAGCCCCAGCATTTT.

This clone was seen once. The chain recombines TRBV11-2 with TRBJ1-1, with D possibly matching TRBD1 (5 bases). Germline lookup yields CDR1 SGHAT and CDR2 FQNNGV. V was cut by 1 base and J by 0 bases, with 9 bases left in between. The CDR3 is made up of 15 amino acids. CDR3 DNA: TGTGCCAGCAGCTTAGGACAGCACATGAACACTGAAGCTTTCTTT. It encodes CASSLGQHMNTEAFF.

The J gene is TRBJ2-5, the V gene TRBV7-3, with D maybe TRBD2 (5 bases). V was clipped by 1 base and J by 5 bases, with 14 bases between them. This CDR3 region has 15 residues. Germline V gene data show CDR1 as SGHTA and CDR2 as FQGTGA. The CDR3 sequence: CASSLMLAGEETQYF. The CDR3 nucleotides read TGTGCCAGCAGCTTAATGTTGGCCGGGGAGGAGACCCAGTACTTC.

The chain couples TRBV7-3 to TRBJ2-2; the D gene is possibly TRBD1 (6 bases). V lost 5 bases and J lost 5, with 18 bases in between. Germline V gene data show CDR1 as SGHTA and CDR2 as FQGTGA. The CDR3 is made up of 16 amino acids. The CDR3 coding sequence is TGTGCCAGCAGCAACTCACAGGGTGGAGGAACCGGGGAGCTGTTTTTT. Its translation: CASSNSQGGGTGELFF.

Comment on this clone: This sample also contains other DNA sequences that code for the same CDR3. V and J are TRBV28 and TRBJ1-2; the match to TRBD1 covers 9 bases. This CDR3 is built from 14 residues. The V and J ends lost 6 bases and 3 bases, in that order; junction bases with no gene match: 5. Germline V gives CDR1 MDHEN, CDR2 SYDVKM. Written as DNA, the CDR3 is TGTGCCAGCAGCCGAACAGGGGGCGACTATGGCTACACCTTC. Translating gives CASSRTGGDYGYTF.